Reported below is one T cell receptor beta chain. CDR3 length equals 15 residues. Germline CDR1 and CDR2: SNHLY and FYNNEI. Trimming stripped 0 bases from V and 2 bases from J, with 7 bases between. The sample comes from a study of blood T cell repertoires in COVID-19. TCRdb's table, derived via immunoSEQ multiplex PCR, lists solely in-frame clones and lacks some. In the table there are hundreds of thousands of clones, about 80% of which are singletons. The TCR comes from a woman aged 35 to 49 who had been exposed to COVID-19. Sample: PBMCs or T cells enriched from blood (not recorded which). V usage is TRBV2 and J usage is TRBJ2-2, with D tentatively TRBD2 (6 bases). CDR3 sequence: CASSEAGGNTGELFF. CDR3 nucleotides: TGTGCCAGCAGTGAAGCGGGGGGTAACACCGGGGAGCTGTTTTTT.